This T cell receptor beta chain derives from a study of a mutant IDH1 vaccine in newly diagnosed glioma (dated by TCRdb to the early 2020s). With respect to the entire study: Vaccination began 4-6 weeks after radiotherapy alone, or alongside temozolomide cycles in the chemotherapy-containing groups. Of the approximately 33 treated patients, about 62% were male and 37.5% were female, and the mean age was 40.4 years. Before enrollment, most patients had been given radiochemotherapy with temozolomide as standard therapy, while the rest had received either radiotherapy alone or temozolomide alone. The week-35 safety follow-up was designated visit V12, and the week-47 end of study was designated visit V13. Peripheral blood was collected at six visits: V03 (baseline), V05, V07, V10, V12 and V13. For exploratory analyses, 25 to 30 treated patients had longitudinal TCRB deep sequencing done wherever samples were available. Study-wide conclusions, independent of this receptor: The authors stated that sample limitations prevented analyses of patient blood samples from being reproduced. Across multiple MHC alleles, vaccine-induced immune responses were seen in just over 90% of patients. Pseudoprogression seemed to be unrelated to changes in the top peripheral T cell clonotypes found by TCRB sequencing. Availability determined which PBMC samples were chosen for TCRB deep sequencing.

The receptor library was made with the immunoSEQ multiplex PCR assay. Rearranged TCR beta chain sequences were amplified using the hsTCRB Kit according to the manufacturer's protocol. Sequencing of TCRB libraries was carried out on an Illumina MiSeq. From the authors' description of their analysis: Demultiplexing, trimming and gene mapping were performed with the kit vendor's proprietary platform. The table comes from immuneACCESS by way of TCRdb, which keeps in-frame sequences with V and J called. Part of the clones is missing from these tables; in studies checked, under half for an unresolved V gene and the rest for unknown reasons. That table gives V, J and clone size, and the DNA gave D and trimming. This sample lists 55,000 to 65,000 clones; roughly 80% were detected once. The ten largest account for 5.3% of the sample. The time point label on this specimen signifies: week 47, end of study. Each vaccine dose was 300 ug of a 20-mer mutant IDH1 peptide in Montanide, given subcutaneously with topical imiquimod. Across visits V03 through V10, patients got a total of eight vaccinations, given in weeks 1, 3, 5, 7, 11, 15, 19 and 23. All donors had newly diagnosed IDH1-mutant astrocytomas of WHO grade 3 or 4 that showed loss of nuclear ATRX. The samples were drawn from NOA16, a multicentre, single-arm, open-label phase I trial in Germany that tested a mutant IDH1 peptide vaccine in humans for the first time. The DNeasy Blood and Tissue Kit was used to extract genomic DNA from EDTA blood for TCRB sequencing.

From a lookup of the germline V gene, CDR1 and CDR2 are MNHNS and SASEGT. Cut back by 3 bases and 0 bases, the V and J ends lie 14 bases apart. Spanning cysteine to phenylalanine, the CDR3 consists of 16 amino acids. Only the CDR3 part of the read is kept: 48 bases, read in frame from the first base. Turning to this clone: The target of this receptor is not known. The sample holds no much larger clone one base away, and base qualities are not on file.

The sequence was collected from a man aged 50 or older with glioma. Sequencing was performed on PBMCs, taken from a glioma patient whose treatment included an IDH1 peptide vaccine. Recombination linked TRBV6-1 to TRBJ1-2; no confident D gene assignment can be made. CDR3 sequence: CASSDPASGANYGYTF. The nucleotide sequence reads as follows: TGTGCCAGCAGTGACCCTGCCAGCGGCGCTAACTATGGCTACACCTTC.